The text below deals with one T cell receptor beta chain. TCRdb's copy holds only in-frame clones and misses some; the assay was immunoSEQ multiplex PCR. The repertoire holds about 2,600 clones, with around 70% as singletons. This entry comes from a study of CD8 T cells in acute hepatitis C reinfection. Noted time point: at least 347 days after estimated infection, following spontaneous clearance. The hepatitis C virus-specific receptor repertoire was characterized directly ex vivo, with no prior expansion in culture. Notes on the study in general: NS3-1073 specific cells were too rare to sort at chronic follow-up. All groups preferentially used TRBV04 and TRBV06, which was not due to overrepresentation in the naive pool.

Trimming shortened V by 6 bases and J by 8 bases, and 16 bases separated the two germline ends. This CDR3 has 12 amino acids. Per germline, CDR1 SQVTM and CDR2 ANQGSEA. The rearrangement uses TRBV29-1 and TRBJ1-1; D possibly corresponds to TRBD1 (5 bases). The clonotype was recovered from a man in his forties who spontaneously cleared hepatitis C infection. The sequencing used HCV NS3-1073 tetramer-sorted CD8+ T cells from PBMCs, collected at follow-up. The CDR3 region is CSVEAARGEAFF. CDR3 nucleotides: TGCAGCGTAGAGGCAGCCCGGGGGGAAGCTTTCTTT. The variable domain in full, with the rest retrieved from reference TRBV29-1 and TRBJ1-1, is SAVISQKPSRDICQRGTSLTIQCQVDSQVTMMFWYRQQPGQSLTLIATANQGSEATYESGFVIDKFPISRPNLTFSTLTVSNMSPEDSSIYLCSVEAARGEAFFGQGTRLTVV.